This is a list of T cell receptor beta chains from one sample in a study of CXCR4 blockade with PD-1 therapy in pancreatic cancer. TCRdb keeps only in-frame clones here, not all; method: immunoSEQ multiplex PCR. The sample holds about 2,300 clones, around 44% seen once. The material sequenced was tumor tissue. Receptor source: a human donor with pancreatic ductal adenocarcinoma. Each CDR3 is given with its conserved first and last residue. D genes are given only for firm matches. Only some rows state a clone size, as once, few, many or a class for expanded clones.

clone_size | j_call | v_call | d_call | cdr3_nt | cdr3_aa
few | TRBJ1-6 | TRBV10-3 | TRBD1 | TGTGCCACCGCGCGACAGGGAGTAAATTCACCCCTCCACTTT | CATARQGVNSPLHF
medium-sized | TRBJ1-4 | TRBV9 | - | TGTGCCAGCAGGAGACAGAGCGCAACTAATGAAAAACTGTTTTTT | CASRRQSATNEKLFF
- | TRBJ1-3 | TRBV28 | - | TGTGCCAGCAGTAATAGGTGGGGGTCGGCCGGAAACACCATATATTTT | CASSNRWGSAGNTIYF
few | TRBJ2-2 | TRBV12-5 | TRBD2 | TGTGCTAGCGGCGCGGGAGGGAGCACCGGGGAGCTGTTTTTT | CASGAGGSTGELFF
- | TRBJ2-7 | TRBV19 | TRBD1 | TGTGCCAGTAGTTCCTTCTCCGGGACAGGCCTGGACGAGCAGTACTTC | CASSSFSGTGLDEQYF
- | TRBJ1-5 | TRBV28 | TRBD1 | TGTGCCAGCAGTTTAATGACAGGGGGCTCTGGTCAGCCCCAGCATTTT | CASSLMTGGSGQPQHF
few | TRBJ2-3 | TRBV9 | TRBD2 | TGTGCCAGCACTAGCGGGGTGGGAGATACGCAGTATTTT | CASTSGVGDTQYF
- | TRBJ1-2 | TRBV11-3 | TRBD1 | TGTGCCAGCAGCCCGAGGACAGGGGGCGGCTATGGCTACACCTTC | CASSPRTGGGYGYTF
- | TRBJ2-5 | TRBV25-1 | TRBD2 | TGTGCCAGCAGTGACGGGACTAACGGGATCCCAGAGACCCAGTACTTC | CASSDGTNGIPETQYF
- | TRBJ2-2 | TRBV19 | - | TGTGCCAGTAAAACGAGCGCAGGGGACACCGGGGAGCTGTTTTTT | CASKTSAGDTGELFF
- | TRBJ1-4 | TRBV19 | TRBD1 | TGTGCCAGTAGTCGTCACAGGGGTTCGAATGAAAAACTGTTTTTT | CASSRHRGSNEKLFF
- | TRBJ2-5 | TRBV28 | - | TGTGCCAGCAGCCTACGCGGCGACCAAGAGACCCAGTACTTC | CASSLRGDQETQYF
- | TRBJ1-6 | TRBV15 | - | TGTGCCACCAGCAGAGATCACAACAGCTATAATTCACCCCTCCACTTT | CATSRDHNSYNSPLHF
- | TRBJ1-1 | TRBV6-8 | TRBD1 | TGTGCCAGCAGTCCAATCCCCAGGGCACAGGGGGCCGGGATGAACACTGAAGCTTTCTTT | CASSPIPRAQGAGMNTEAFF
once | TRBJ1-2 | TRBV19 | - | TGTGCCAGTAGGAAAGAACAGGGTTATGGCTACACCTTC | CASRKEQGYGYTF
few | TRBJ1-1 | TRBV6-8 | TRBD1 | TGTGCCACCTCGACAGGGATGAACACTGAAGCTTTCTTT | CATSTGMNTEAFF
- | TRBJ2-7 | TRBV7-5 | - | TGTGCCAGCAGCTCCTTTACGGGTACTAAAGCAAAGCAGTACTTC | CASSSFTGTKAKQYF
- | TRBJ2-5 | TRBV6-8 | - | TGTGCCAGCACCCAGGGGGGACTACAAGAGACCCAGTACTTC | CASTQGGLQETQYF
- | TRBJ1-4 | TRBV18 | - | TGTGCCAGCTCACCAGGGGTTGGCGAAAAACTGTTTTTT | CASSPGVGEKLFF
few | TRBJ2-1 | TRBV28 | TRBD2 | TGTGCCAGCAGTTTTGCCACAACGAGCGGGGGAAGTGACAATGAGCAGTTCTTC | CASSFATTSGGSDNEQFF
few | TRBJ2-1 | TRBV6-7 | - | TGTGCCAGCACCCAGAGTTTTCGCGGGGAGGATTCCTACAATGAGCAGTTCTTC | CASTQSFRGEDSYNEQFF
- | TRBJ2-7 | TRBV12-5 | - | TGTGCTAGTGGTTTATTCTACGAGCAGTACTTC | CASGLFYEQYF
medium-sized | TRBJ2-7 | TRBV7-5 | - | TGTGCCAGCAGCCGGGGGGGGACAGGGGGCCGCCTCGAGCAGTACTTC | CASSRGGTGGRLEQYF